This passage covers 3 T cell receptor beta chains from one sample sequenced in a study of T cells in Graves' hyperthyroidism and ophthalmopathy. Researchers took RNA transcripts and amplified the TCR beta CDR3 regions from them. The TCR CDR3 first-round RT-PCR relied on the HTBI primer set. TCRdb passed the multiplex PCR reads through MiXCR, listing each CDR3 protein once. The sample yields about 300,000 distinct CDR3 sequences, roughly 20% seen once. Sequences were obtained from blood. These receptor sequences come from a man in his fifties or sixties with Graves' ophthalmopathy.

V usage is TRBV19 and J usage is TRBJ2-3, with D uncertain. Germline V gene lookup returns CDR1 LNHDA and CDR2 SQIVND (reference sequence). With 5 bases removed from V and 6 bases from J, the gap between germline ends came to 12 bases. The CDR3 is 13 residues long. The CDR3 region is CASSGNFGDTQYF. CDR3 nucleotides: TGTGCCAGTAGTGGCAACTTCGGGGATACGCAGTATTTT.

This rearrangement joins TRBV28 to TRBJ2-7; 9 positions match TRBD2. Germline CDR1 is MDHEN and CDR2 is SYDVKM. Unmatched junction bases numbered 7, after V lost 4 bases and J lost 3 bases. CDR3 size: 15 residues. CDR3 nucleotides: TGTGCCAGCAGTTATTTTAGCGGGAGTGGCTACGAGCAGTACTTC. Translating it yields CASSYFSGSGYEQYF. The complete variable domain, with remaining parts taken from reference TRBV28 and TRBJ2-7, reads DVKVTQSSRYLVKRTGEKVFLECVQDMDHENMFWYRQDPGLGLRLIYFSYDVKMKEKGDIPEGYSVSREKKERFSLILESASTNQTSMYLCASSYFSGSGYEQYFGPGTRLTVT.

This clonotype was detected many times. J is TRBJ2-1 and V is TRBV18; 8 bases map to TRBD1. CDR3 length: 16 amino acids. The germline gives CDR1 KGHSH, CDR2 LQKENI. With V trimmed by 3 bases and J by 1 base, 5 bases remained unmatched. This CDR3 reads CASSPRQGFSYNEQFF. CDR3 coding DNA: TGTGCCAGCTCACCCAGACAGGGGTTTTCCTACAATGAGCAGTTCTTC. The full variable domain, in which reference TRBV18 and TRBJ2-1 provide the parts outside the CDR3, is NAGVMQNPRHLVRRRGQEARLRCSPMKGHSHVYWYRQLPEEGLKFMVYLQKENIIDESGMPKERFSAEFPKEGPSILRIQQVVRGDSAAYFCASSPRQGFSYNEQFFGPGTRLTVL.